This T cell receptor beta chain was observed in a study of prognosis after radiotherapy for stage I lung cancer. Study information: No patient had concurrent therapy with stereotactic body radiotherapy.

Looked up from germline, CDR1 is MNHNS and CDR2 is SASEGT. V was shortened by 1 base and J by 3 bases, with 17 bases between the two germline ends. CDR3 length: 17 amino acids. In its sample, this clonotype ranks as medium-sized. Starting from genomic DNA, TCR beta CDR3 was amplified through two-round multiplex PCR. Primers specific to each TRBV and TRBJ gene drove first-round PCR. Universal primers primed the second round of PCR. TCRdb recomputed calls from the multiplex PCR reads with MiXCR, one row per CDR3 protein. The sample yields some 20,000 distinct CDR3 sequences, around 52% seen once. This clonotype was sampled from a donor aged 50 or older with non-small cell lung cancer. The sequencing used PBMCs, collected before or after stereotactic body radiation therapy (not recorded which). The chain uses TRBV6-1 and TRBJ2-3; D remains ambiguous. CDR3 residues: CASSEESRIRPTDTQYF. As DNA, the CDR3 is TGTGCCAGCAGTGAAGAATCCAGGATAAGACCTACAGATACGCAGTATTTT.